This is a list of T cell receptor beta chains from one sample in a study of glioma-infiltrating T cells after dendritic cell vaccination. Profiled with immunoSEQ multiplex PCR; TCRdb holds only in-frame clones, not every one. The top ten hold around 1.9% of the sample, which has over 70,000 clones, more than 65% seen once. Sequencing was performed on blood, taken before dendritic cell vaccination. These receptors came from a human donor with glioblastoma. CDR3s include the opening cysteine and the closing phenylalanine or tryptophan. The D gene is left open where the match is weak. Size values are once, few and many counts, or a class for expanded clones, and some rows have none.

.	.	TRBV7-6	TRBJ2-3	TGTGCCAGCACCCGTAGGCCCGGGACACAAAGCACAGATACGCAGTATTTT	CASTRRPGTQSTDTQYF
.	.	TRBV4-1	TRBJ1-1	TGCGCCAGCAGCCTAAGCGGAGGGACTGAAGCTTTCTTT	CASSLSGGTEAFF
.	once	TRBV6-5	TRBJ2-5	TGTGCCAGCAGAAATCGGTGGACGGGACAAGAGACCCAGTACTTC	CASRNRWTGQETQYF
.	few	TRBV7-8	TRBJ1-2	TGTGCCAGCAGTCCGTTTGATGGCTACACCTTC	CASSPFDGYTF
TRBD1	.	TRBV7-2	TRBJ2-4	TGTGCCAGCAGCCCTGTATCAGGACAGGGGGTGTACTTC	CASSPVSGQGVYF
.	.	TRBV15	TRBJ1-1	TGTGCCACCAGCAGGACAGTGAACACTGAAGCTTTCTTT	CATSRTVNTEAFF
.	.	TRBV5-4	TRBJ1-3	TGTGCCAGCAGCTTGTTCGAGCGGGGAGGAAACACCATATATTTT	CASSLFERGGNTIYF
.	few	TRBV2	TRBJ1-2	TGTGCCGGATCAGTGGGGGCCGCCTCTGGCTACACCTTC	CAGSVGAASGYTF
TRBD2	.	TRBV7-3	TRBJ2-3	TGTGCCAGCAGTCTCGGACTAGCCGCAGATACGCAGTATTTT	CASSLGLAADTQYF
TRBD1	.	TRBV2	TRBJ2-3	TGTGCCAGCATCCCGGACAGGGGGCTAGATACGCAGTATTTT	CASIPDRGLDTQYF
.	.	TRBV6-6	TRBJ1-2	TGTGCCAGCAGTTCCCCGGGGGTGCACTATGGCTACACCTTC	CASSSPGVHYGYTF
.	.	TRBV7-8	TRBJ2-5	TGTGCCGCAGGAGAGACCCAGTACTTC	CAAGETQYF
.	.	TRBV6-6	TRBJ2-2	TGTGCCAGCAGCCACCGTCTCGGGGGATGGACCGGGGAGCTGTTTTTT	CASSHRLGGWTGELFF
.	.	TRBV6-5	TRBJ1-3	TGTGCCAGCACCAACAGGGTCTCTGGAAACACCATATATTTT	CASTNRVSGNTIYF
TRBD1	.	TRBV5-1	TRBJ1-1	TGCGCCAGCAGCCATCCACAGGGGATCAACACTGAAGCTTTCTTT	CASSHPQGINTEAFF
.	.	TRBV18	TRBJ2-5	TGTGCCAGCTCACCACAATCGACAGACCAAGAGACCCAGTACTTC	CASSPQSTDQETQYF
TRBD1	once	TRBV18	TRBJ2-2	TGTGCCAGCTCACCATGGACAGGGGAAGCCGGGGAGCTGTTTTTT	CASSPWTGEAGELFF
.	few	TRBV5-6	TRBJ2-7	TGTGCCAGCAGCTTGGGACAAGATTACGAGCAGTACTTC	CASSLGQDYEQYF
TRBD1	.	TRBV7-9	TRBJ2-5	TGTGCCAGCAGCTTATTGGGACAGGGGGCAATTTGGGAGACCCAGTACTTC	CASSLLGQGAIWETQYF
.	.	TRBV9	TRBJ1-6	TGTGCCAGCAGCGTAGTCGAGGGGGGGAATTCACCCCTCCACTTT	CASSVVEGGNSPLHF
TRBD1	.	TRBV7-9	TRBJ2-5	TGTGCCAGCAGCCGGACAACTCCGACAGGGAGACAAGAGACCCAGTACTTC	CASSRTTPTGRQETQYF
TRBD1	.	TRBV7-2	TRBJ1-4	TGTGCCAGCAGCCAAGGACAGGGGGCGGCAAAACTGTTTTTT	CASSQGQGAAKLFF